These T cell receptor beta chains were read from a single sample in a study of blood T cell repertoires in COVID-19. Here immunoSEQ multiplex PCR was the method, and the copy in TCRdb shows in-frame clones only, minus some. The sample contains about 54,000 clones, 85% of which appear only once. Material for sequencing was peripheral blood. These receptor sequences come from a human donor in a cohort sampled during active COVID-19. CDR3s leave out the opening cysteine and the closing phenylalanine or tryptophan. Each record gives: V gene, J gene, CDR3 protein.

TRBV19	TRBJ1-5	ASSTGGTRGGQPQH
TRBV28	TRBJ2-6	ASSLWGQSSGANVLT
TRBV6-1	TRBJ2-3	ASSEVAGSQY
TRBV24-1	TRBJ2-7	ATSSGTAYTYEQY
TRBV1	TRBJ2-5	TSSQDRGQGGPQTQY
TRBV5-6	TRBJ1-3	ASSLAPGNSGNTIY
TRBV9	TRBJ2-3	ASSATGALGDTQY
TRBV11-2	TRBJ2-1	ASRKFAGGPSDEQF
TRBV4-2	TRBJ1-4	ASSQDPGEKLF
TRBV19	TRBJ2-1	ASSIALANEQF
TRBV28	TRBJ2-7	ASSSRTSGYYEQY
TRBV30	TRBJ2-7	AWSGGLSSYEQY
TRBV11-3	TRBJ2-1	ASSVAGENRF
TRBV6-2/TRBV6-3	TRBJ1-2	ASSRGDGYT
TRBV27	TRBJ2-5	ASSLGTSGFQETQY
TRBV11-2	TRBJ2-3	ASSLDGRDTQY
TRBV6-5	TRBJ1-5	ASSYSGSGNQPQH
TRBV6-1	TRBJ2-7	ASSPRDSSYEQY
TRBV7-2	TRBJ2-3	ASTPPRGGSTDTQY
TRBV7-2	TRBJ2-7	ATNRGTGKSYEQY
TRBV20-1	TRBJ2-1	SASPSGSLYNEQF
TRBV30	TRBJ2-1	AWRVVGRYNEQF
TRBV19	TRBJ1-5	ASSISLRPQH
TRBV11-2	TRBJ2-1	ASSFSAGSYNEQF
TRBV11-2	TRBJ2-7	ASSLGRSGNHEQY
TRBV7-9	TRBJ1-1	ASSLVRRNTEAF